The 19 T cell receptor beta chains in this list originate from one sample, sequenced in a study of T-cell reconstitution after alpha-beta-depleted transplantation in children. Preparation of the TCRbeta library was carried out with unique molecular identifiers. Each CDR3 protein gets one entry after TCRdb re-called the PCR reads with MiXCR. The table records approximately 640,000 distinct CDR3 sequences, approximately 15% of them present only once. The input for sequencing was PBMCs from the stem cell graft donor, taken from the stem cell graft. The receptors derive from a human donor who donated a stem cell graft to a child with acute myeloid leukemia.

This clonotype has ten or more counts. This chain uses TRBV7-6 with TRBJ2-5; weak D call: TRBD2 (5 bases). Trimming pared 1 base from V and 5 bases from J, leaving 14 bases between. This CDR3 has 15 amino acids. Germline lookup yields CDR1 SGHVS and CDR2 FNYEAQ. CDR3 sequence (DNA): TGTGCCAGCAGCTTAGTTGCGGGTTCGTGGGAGACCCAGTACTTC. It yields the protein CASSLVAGSWETQYF.

Ten or more counts support this clonotype. The chain has TRBV6-5 and TRBJ1-1; TRBD1 aligns across 7 bases. CDR3 length: 14 residues. Germline CDR1 MNHEY, CDR2 SVGAGI. V trimming: 0 bases; J trimming: 4 bases; junction bases outside the gene matches: 2. CDR3 in amino acids: CASSYSDRATEAFF. The CDR3 coding sequence is TGTGCCAGCAGTTACTCAGACAGGGCCACTGAAGCTTTCTTT.

The chain carries TRBV7-2 and TRBJ2-7; 14 bases line up with TRBD2. CDR3 length equals 16 residues. The junction had 7 bases not matched to a gene; V was cut back by 5 bases and J by 4 bases. CDR1 and CDR2 from the germline V gene are SGHTA and FQGNSA. The CDR3 DNA sequence: TGTGCCAGCAGCAGCGGACTAGCGGGGGGATCATACGAGCAGTACTTC. It is translated as CASSSGLAGGSYEQYF. The full variable domain, its missing parts supplied by reference TRBV7-2 and TRBJ2-7, is GAGVSQSPSNKVTEKGKDVELRCDPISGHTALYWYRQSLGQGLEFLIYFQGNSAPDKSGLPSDRFSAERTGGSVSTLTIQRTQQEDSAVYLCASSSGLAGGSYEQYFGPGTRLTVT.

J is TRBJ2-6 and V is TRBV28; 9 bases line up with TRBD1. The germline V gene has CDR1 MDHEN and CDR2 SYDVKM. V lost 5 bases to trimming and J lost 4 bases; unmatched junction nucleotides: 18. This CDR3 spans 20 amino acids. DNA of the CDR3: TGTGCCAGCAGTCCACAGACCGGGACAGGGACAACGAGGGGGGCCAACGTCCTGACTTTC. This gives the protein CASSPQTGTGTTRGANVLTF.

The V call is TRBV11-2, the J call TRBJ2-6; the D call may be TRBD1 or TRBD2 (5 bases each). Germline loops: CDR1 SGHAT, CDR2 FQNNGV. The CDR3 has 17 amino acids. V dropped 0 bases and J dropped 4 bases, with 13 bases sitting between them. The CDR3 spells CASSLESRQRGANVLTF. As DNA, the CDR3 is TGTGCCAGCAGCTTAGAGTCCCGACAGCGGGGGGCCAACGTCCTGACTTTC.

The V and J genes are TRBV5-5 and TRBJ2-3; maybe TRBD2 (5 bases). Trimming stripped 0 bases from V and 0 bases from J, with 17 bases between. This CDR3 is built from 18 residues. Germline V gene sequence: CDR1 SGHKS, CDR2 YYEKEE (reference sequence). The CDR3 DNA follows: TGTGCCAGCAGCTTGGAAATTGGATTAGCGTCTAGCACAGATACGCAGTATTTT. This codes for CASSLEIGLASSTDTQYF.

This clonotype was picked up a small number of times. The chain combines TRBV7-2 with TRBJ2-3; D is perhaps TRBD1 (5 bases). The CDR3 spans 16 residues. CDR1 and CDR2 (germline): SGHTA, FQGNSA. V was clipped by 5 bases and J by 4 bases, with 19 bases between them. CDR3 sequence: CASSVRVGSSPDTQYF. The DNA of the CDR3 is TGTGCCAGCAGCGTCAGGGTGGGCTCATCGCCAGATACGCAGTATTTT.

The chain joins TRBV5-1 to TRBJ2-7; no clear D. The CDR3 totals 13 residues. The ends were cut back, 4 bases at V and 5 bases at J, with 13 bases in the middle. CDR1 is SGHRS, CDR2 YFSETQ, per germline. The CDR3 nucleotides read TGCGCCAGCAGCCCCACATTAACCCACGAGCAGTACTTC. This codes for CASSPTLTHEQYF. Complete variable domain (other parts from reference TRBV5-1 and TRBJ2-7): KAGVTQTPRYLIKTRGQQVTLSCSPISGHRSVSWYQQTPGQGLQFLFEYFSETQRNKGNFPGRFSGRQFSNSRSEMNVSTLELGDSALYLCASSPTLTHEQYFGPGTRLTVT.

V gene TRBV4-1 combines with J gene TRBJ2-5; D not resolved. Germline V CDR1 and CDR2: MGHRA, YSYEKL. This CDR3 comprises 14 residues. Trimming took off 3 bases at V and 1 base at J, with 9 bases between the two ends. The CDR3 is CASSHGGSQETQYF. Here the CDR3 DNA reads TGCGCCAGCAGCCACGGCGGTTCCCAAGAGACCCAGTACTTC.

Notes on this clonotype: A much larger clone differs by one base, so this may be a read error. The genes are TRBV6-1 and TRBJ2-5, with D perhaps TRBD2 (7 bases). The CDR3 runs 15 residues. Germline CDR1 is MNHNS and CDR2 is SASEGT. CDR3 sequence: CVSSRGARYQETQYF. In nucleotides, the CDR3 is TGTGTCAGCAGCCGGGGGGCCCGGTACCAAGAGACCCAGTACTTC.

This clonotype turned up a few times. The chain uses TRBV20-1 and TRBJ1-6; D is perhaps TRBD1 (5 bases). V was clipped by 3 bases and J by 8 bases, with 17 bases between them. There are 15 residues in the CDR3. Germline V gives CDR1 DFQATT, CDR2 SNEGSKA (reference sequence). The DNA for the CDR3 is TGCAGTGCTAGGCCGACCGGGGGACGGGATTCACCCCTCCACTTT. This encodes CSARPTGGRDSPLHF.

This rearrangement joins TRBV27 to TRBJ2-1, with 12 nucleotides matching TRBD2. Germline V gene sequence: CDR1 MNHEY, CDR2 SMNVEV (reference sequence). There are 16 residues in the CDR3. J gave up 1 base and V 6 bases, and 4 bases lay outside the gene matches. CDR3 region: CASSLGLAGSYNEQFF. CDR3 bases: TGTGCCAGCAGCCTCGGACTAGCGGGGTCCTACAATGAGCAGTTCTTC.

This clonotype was found many times. The J gene is TRBJ2-1, the V gene TRBV12-3 or TRBV12-4, with D tentatively TRBD1 (6 bases). The CDR3 spans 12 residues. V lost 4 bases and J lost 8, with 9 bases in between. The CDR3 sequence is CASSSTGHEQFF. CDR3 nucleotide sequence: TGTGCCAGCAGTTCAACAGGGCATGAGCAGTTCTTC.

The CDR3 loop reads CASSESQGADSFF. For the CDR3, the DNA is TGCGCCAGCAGTGAGTCCCAGGGTGCGGATTCTTTCTTT. The chain links TRBV10-2 to TRBJ1-1, with D possibly TRBD1 on 5 matching bases. The V end was cut by 0 bases, the J end by 12 bases, with 14 bases between. The CDR3 length is 13 residues. Germline V gene data show CDR1 as WSHSY and CDR2 as SAAADI.

In its sample, this clonotype was seen a few times. The rearrangement joins TRBV7-9 to TRBJ1-3, with 8 bases lining up with TRBD1. The V and J ends lost 1 base and 4 bases, in that order; junction bases with no gene match: 9. CDR3 length: 17 residues. Germline V gives CDR1 SEHNR, CDR2 FQNEAQ (reference sequence). The CDR3 here is CASSLVWAGGDGNTIYF. CDR3 coding DNA: TGTGCCAGCAGCTTAGTGTGGGCAGGGGGCGACGGAAACACCATATATTTT.

This clonotype showed up many times. V gene TRBV12-3 or TRBV12-4 combines with J gene TRBJ1-4, with 10 bases identical to TRBD1. With V trimmed by 0 bases and J by 5 bases, 6 bases remained unmatched. The CDR3 runs to 17 residues. CDR3: CASSLAVPGQGNEKLFF. The DNA for the CDR3 is TGTGCCAGCAGTTTAGCGGTACCGGGACAGGGGAATGAAAAACTGTTTTTT.

This chain connects TRBV4-1 to TRBJ1-2; 9 bases are a match to TRBD1. This CDR3 is 15 amino acids long. Trimming at V came to 0 bases and at J to 9 bases, leaving 8 bases not matched to a gene. Looked up from germline, CDR1 is MGHRA and CDR2 is YSYEKL. As DNA, the CDR3 is TGCGCCAGCAGCCAAGATCGGGGGACAGGGACGAGCTACACCTTC. Residues: CASSQDRGTGTSYTF.

This clonotype appeared a single time. A read error may explain this, as a much larger clone is one base away. V usage is TRBV20-1 and J usage is TRBJ1-1; D call uncertain. The V end was cut by 1 base, the J end by 1 base, with 16 bases between. The CDR3 spans 16 residues. CDR1 DFQATT and CDR2 SNEGSKA come from the germline V gene (reference sequence). The CDR3 region is CSARARPLLPNTEAFF. The CDR3 DNA reads as TGCAGTGCTAGAGCAAGGCCATTACTCCCGAACACTGAAGCTTTCTTT.

This clonotype has a handful of counts. The chain combines TRBV7-9 with TRBJ1-2; D call uncertain. Looked up from germline, CDR1 is SEHNR and CDR2 is FQNEAQ (reference sequence). The CDR3 runs to 13 residues. Trimming shortened V by 5 bases and J by 4 bases, and 11 bases separated the two germline ends. The CDR3 DNA sequence: TGTGCCAGCAGCGTCGGGATTACCTATGGCTACACCTTC. Translated, it gives CASSVGITYGYTF.